This TCR beta chain was sequenced in a study of OX40 agonist ivuxolimab in advanced cancers. Study at large: With a range of roughly 23 to 85, age averaged roughly 61 years, and 65% to 90% were male. A history of anti-PD-1, anti-PD-L1 or anti-CTLA-4 therapy was acceptable, and approximately 41% had some. Study results and limitations: At 0.1-3.0 mg/kg, partial responders had clonal expansion among the lowest observed.

V was clipped by 8 bases and J by 3 bases, with 11 bases between them. Germline CDR1 reads SNHLY; CDR2 reads FYNNEI. This CDR3 has 13 amino acids. Method: immunoSEQ multiplex PCR; TCRdb's copy keeps in-frame clones and lacks some. The data contain 40,000 to 50,000 clones, around 88% of them singletons. With regard to this clone: Its antigen is not known.

The sample consisted of CD4+ or CD8+ T cells sorted from blood, taken in a trial of the OX40 agonist ivuxolimab. The TCR was taken from an adult with an advanced solid tumor such as melanoma, head and neck, liver or kidney cancer. V gene TRBV2 combines with J gene TRBJ2-1; D is uncertain. CDR3 residues: CASRPRFYNEQFF. Written as DNA, the CDR3 is TGTGCCAGCCGGCCCCGATTCTACAATGAGCAGTTCTTC.